The subject of this entry is one T cell receptor beta chain. Per the germline V gene, CDR1 is SNHLY and CDR2 is FYNNEI. The CDR3 consists of 14 residues. V shed 6 bases and J 3 bases; nucleotides not matched to a gene: 5. The data were obtained in a study of blood T cell repertoires in COVID-19. Generated by immunoSEQ multiplex PCR, the TCRdb table keeps only in-frame clones and is missing some. The data hold some 130,000 clones, with roughly three quarters observed a single time. This sequence originates from a woman aged 70 to 79 with acute or convalescent COVID-19. This chain uses TRBV2 with TRBJ2-4, with 7 nucleotides matching TRBD1. Input material: peripheral blood. The CDR3 protein is CASSEGAVKNIQYF. In nucleotides, the CDR3 is TGTGCCAGCAGCGAGGGGGCGGTCAAAAACATTCAGTACTTC.